The entry that follows covers one T cell receptor (beta chain) sequence. What it recognizes is unknown. The entry originates in a study of cytomegalovirus exposure and HLA in healthy donors. Notes on the study in general: Presence/absence analysis assumed near-uniform sequencing depth across donors. Some TCR beta chains (roughly 160 of them) were listed as cytomegalovirus-associated. More clonal expansion characterized HLA-associated TCR beta chains than equally common others in a later analysis. TCR beta sequences reportedly predicted most subjects' HLA-A and HLA-B alleles accurately.

CDR1 is MNHEY and CDR2 is SMNVEV in the germline V gene (reference sequence). The CDR3 is made up of 16 amino acids. Losses at the gene ends were 3 bases for V and 4 bases for J; bases not matched to a gene: 10. The PCR was carried out with 60 Vbeta primers and 13 Jbeta primers. Only in-frame clones appear in the TCRdb table, and some are missing; sequencing was by immunoSEQ multiplex PCR. Among approximately 110,000 clones listed, over 60% were seen once. This rearrangement joins TRBV27 to TRBJ1-2, with 8 bases aligning to TRBD1. The sequence derives from a man aged 18 to 29 in good health and CMV-seropositive. The sequencing input was PBMCs. The DNA of the CDR3 is TGTGCCAGCAGTTTCTTACAGGGGGGCGGAGGCTATGGCTACACCTTC. This gives the protein CASSFLQGGGGYGYTF.